This T cell receptor (beta chain) was sequenced for a study of identical twins. Overall study findings and caveats: An excess of low generation probability was shown by twin-shared out-of-frame alpha sequences. For monozygotic twins, models underestimated out-of-frame TCR alpha sharing.

Ten or more counts support this clonotype. Its matching antigen is unknown. Losses at the gene ends were 1 base for V and 3 bases for J; bases not matched to a gene: 6. CDR1 LGHDT and CDR2 YNNKEL come from the germline V gene (reference sequence). This CDR3 has 16 amino acids. In TCRdb, the 5' RACE reads were re-called with MiXCR into one record per CDR3 protein. The data show around 340,000 distinct CDR3 sequences, with about 12% seen just once and 7.2% held by the top ten. This sample also appeared in a second study, on yellow fever vaccine responses in identical twins.

V is TRBV3-1 and J is TRBJ2-5; 9 nucleotides match TRBD2. Sequencing was done on a sample of CD8+ T cells sorted from blood. The receptor was isolated from a woman between 18 and 29 years old in good health. CDR3 DNA: TGTGCCAGCAGCCAAGTGGCTAGCGGGGTGAAAGAGACCCAGTACTTC. Encoded protein: CASSQVASGVKETQYF.